One and the same sample provided the 3 T cell receptor beta chains below, sequenced in a study of T-cell reconstitution after alpha-beta-depleted transplantation in children. Unique molecular identifiers featured in how the TCRbeta library was prepared. MiXCR was run by TCRdb on the PCR reads, yielding one entry per CDR3 protein. This table holds hundreds of thousands of distinct CDR3 sequences, roughly a tenth found once. The material was PBMCs, obtained before TCRalphabeta/CD19-depleted stem cell transplant. These receptors came from a child under two years old with acute myeloid leukemia, due to receive a stem cell transplant.

Comments on this clonotype: Relative to the germline gene, one junction end is altered; a read error may explain this. The rearrangement links TRBV12-3 or TRBV12-4 to TRBJ2-1, with 14 bases lining up with TRBD2. This CDR3 has 19 residues. CDR3 in DNA: TGTACCAGCAGTTTACCCAGGACTAGCGGGGGGCAGATGTACAATGAGCAGTTCTTC. It translates to CTSSLPRTSGGQMYNEQFF.

This clonotype appeared many times. The chain is built from TRBV7-9 and TRBJ2-7; a possible D gene is TRBD2 (6 bases). V shed 2 bases and J shed 5 bases, with 22 bases lying between them. The CDR3 is made up of 17 amino acids. CDR1 and CDR2 (germline): SEHNR, FQNEAQ (reference sequence). The chain's CDR3 is CASSLSVSGTALHEQYF. CDR3 coding DNA: TGTGCCAGCAGCTTAAGTGTTTCTGGGACTGCTCTCCACGAGCAGTACTTC.

This clonotype has at least ten counts. The gene calls are TRBV20-1 and TRBJ2-1; 9 bases line up with TRBD2. Unmatched junction bases numbered 5, after V lost 7 bases and J lost 4 bases. The CDR3 has 13 amino acids. Looked up from germline, CDR1 is DFQATT and CDR2 is SNEGSKA (reference sequence). The CDR3: CSGLAGTYNEQFF. The DNA for the CDR3 is TGCAGTGGGCTAGCGGGGACTTACAATGAGCAGTTCTTC.